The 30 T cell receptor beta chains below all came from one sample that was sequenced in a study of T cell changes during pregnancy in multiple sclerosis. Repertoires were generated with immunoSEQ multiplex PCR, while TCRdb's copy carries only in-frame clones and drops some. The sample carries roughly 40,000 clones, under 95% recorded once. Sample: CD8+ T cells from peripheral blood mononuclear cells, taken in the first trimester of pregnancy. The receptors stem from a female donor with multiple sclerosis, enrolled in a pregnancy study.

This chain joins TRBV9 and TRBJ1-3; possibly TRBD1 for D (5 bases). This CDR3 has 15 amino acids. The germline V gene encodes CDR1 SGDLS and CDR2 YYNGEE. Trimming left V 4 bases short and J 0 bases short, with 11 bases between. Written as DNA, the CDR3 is TGTGCCAGCAGCTCCTCGGGGGGCTCTGGAAACACCATATATTTT. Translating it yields CASSSSGGSGNTIYF.

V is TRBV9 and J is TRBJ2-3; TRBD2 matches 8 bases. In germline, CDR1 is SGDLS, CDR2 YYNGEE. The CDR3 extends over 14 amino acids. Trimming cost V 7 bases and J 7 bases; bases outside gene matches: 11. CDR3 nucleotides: TGTGCCAGCTCAGAAGCGGGGGCCCTCAATACGCAGTATTTT. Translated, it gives CASSEAGALNTQYF.

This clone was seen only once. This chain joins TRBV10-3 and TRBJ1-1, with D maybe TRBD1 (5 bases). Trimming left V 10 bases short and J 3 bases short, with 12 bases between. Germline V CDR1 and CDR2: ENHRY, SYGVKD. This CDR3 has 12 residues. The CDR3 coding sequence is TGTGCCACCAGGGAGGGAGACACTGAAGCTTTCTTT. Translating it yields CATREGDTEAFF.

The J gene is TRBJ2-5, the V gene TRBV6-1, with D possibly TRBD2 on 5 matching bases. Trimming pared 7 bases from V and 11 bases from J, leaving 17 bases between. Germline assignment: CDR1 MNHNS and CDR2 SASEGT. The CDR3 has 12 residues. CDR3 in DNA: TGTGCCAGCAATCTCTATCAGGAGGAGCAGTACTTC. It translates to CASNLYQEEQYF.

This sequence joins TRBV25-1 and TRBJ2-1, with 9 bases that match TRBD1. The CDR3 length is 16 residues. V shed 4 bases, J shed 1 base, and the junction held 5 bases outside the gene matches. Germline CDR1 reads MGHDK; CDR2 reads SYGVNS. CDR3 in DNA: TGTGCCAGCAGTGGTCTGGGGACAGGGTCCTACAATGAGCAGTTCTTC. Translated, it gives CASSGLGTGSYNEQFF.

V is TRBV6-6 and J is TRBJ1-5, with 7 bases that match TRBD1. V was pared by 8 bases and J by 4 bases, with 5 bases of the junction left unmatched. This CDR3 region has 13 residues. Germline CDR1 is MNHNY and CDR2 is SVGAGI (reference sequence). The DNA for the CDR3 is TGTGCCAGCCGGGACAGCGGAAATCAGCCCCAGCATTTT. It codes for CASRDSGNQPQHF.

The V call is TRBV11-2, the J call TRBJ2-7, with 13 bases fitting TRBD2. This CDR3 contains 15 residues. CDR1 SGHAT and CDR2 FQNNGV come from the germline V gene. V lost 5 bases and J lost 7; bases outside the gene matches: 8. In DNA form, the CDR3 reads TGTGCCAGCAGCCAACGCCCGGGACTAGCGGGAGAGCAGTACTTC. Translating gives CASSQRPGLAGEQYF.

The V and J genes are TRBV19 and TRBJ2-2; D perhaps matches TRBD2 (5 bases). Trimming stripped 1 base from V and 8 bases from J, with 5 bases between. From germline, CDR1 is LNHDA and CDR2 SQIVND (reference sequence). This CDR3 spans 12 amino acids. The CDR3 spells CASSIAGGELFF. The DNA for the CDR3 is TGTGCCAGTAGTATAGCGGGGGGGGAGCTGTTTTTT.

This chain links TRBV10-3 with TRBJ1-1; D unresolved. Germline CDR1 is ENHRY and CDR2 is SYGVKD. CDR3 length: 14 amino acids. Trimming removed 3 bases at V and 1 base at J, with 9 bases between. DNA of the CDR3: TGTGCCATCAGTGAAGACCTAGGGAACACTGAAGCTTTCTTT. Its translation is CAISEDLGNTEAFF.

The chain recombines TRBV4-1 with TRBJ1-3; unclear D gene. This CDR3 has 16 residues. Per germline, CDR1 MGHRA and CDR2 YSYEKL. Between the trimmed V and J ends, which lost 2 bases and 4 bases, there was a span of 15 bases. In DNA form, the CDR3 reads TGCGCCAGCAGCCAATTCGCCGGGGTAGAGGGAAACACCATATATTTT. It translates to CASSQFAGVEGNTIYF.

CDR3 loop: CASSPGTYTGELFF. The CDR3 coding sequence is TGTGCCAGCAGCCCTGGGACTTACACCGGGGAGCTGTTTTTT. V usage is TRBV7-3 and J usage is TRBJ2-2; tentatively, D is TRBD2 (6 bases). Germline V CDR1 and CDR2: SGHTA, FQGTGA. The CDR3 extends over 14 amino acids. V was pared by 5 bases and J by 3 bases, with 10 bases between.

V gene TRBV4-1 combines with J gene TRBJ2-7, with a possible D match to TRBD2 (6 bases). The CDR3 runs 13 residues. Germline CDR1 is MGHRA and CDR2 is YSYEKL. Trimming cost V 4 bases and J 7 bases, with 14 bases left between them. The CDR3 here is CASSPLRGLEQYF. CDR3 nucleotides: TGCGCCAGCAGCCCATTACGGGGGTTAGAGCAGTACTTC.

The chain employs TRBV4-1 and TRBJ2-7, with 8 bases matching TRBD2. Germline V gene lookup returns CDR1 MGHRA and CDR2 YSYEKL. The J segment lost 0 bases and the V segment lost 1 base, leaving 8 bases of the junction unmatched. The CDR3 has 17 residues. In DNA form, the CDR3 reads TGCGCCAGCAGCCAAGCCCCTCTTACTAGCGGCTCCTACGAGCAGTACTTC. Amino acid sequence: CASSQAPLTSGSYEQYF.

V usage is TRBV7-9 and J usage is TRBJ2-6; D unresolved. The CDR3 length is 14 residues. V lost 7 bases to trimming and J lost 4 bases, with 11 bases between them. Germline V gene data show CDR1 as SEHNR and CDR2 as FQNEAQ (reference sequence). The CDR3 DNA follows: TGTGCCAGCATTACTATAGCCGGGGCCAACGTCCTGACTTTC. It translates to CASITIAGANVLTF.

The CDR3 loop is CASSAQGGFGELFF. CDR3 nucleotides: TGTGCCAGCAGCGCCCAGGGGGGTTTCGGGGAGCTGTTTTTT. The V call is TRBV9, the J call TRBJ2-2; maybe TRBD1 (7 bases). Germline V gene lookup returns CDR1 SGDLS and CDR2 YYNGEE. Trimming removed 3 bases at V and 7 bases at J, with 13 bases between. This CDR3 comprises 14 residues.

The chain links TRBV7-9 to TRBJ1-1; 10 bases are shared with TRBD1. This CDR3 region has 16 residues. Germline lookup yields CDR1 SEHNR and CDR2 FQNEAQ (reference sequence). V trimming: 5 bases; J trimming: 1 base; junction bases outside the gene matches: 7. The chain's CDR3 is CASSPRQGARNTEAFF. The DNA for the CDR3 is TGTGCCAGCAGCCCAAGACAGGGGGCGCGGAACACTGAAGCTTTCTTT. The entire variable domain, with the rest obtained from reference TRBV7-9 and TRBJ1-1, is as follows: DTGVSQNPRHKITKRGQNVTFRCDPISEHNRLYWYRQTLGQGPEFLTYFQNEAQLEKSRLLSDRFSAERPKGSFSTLEIQRTEQGDSAMYLCASSPRQGARNTEAFFGQGTRLTVV.

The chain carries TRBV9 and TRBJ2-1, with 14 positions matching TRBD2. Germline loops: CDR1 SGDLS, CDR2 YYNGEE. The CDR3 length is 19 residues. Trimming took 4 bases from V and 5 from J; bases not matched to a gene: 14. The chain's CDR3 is CASSPRSRLAGGMDNEQFF. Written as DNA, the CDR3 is TGTGCCAGCAGCCCCCGATCAAGACTAGCGGGGGGGATGGACAATGAGCAGTTCTTC.

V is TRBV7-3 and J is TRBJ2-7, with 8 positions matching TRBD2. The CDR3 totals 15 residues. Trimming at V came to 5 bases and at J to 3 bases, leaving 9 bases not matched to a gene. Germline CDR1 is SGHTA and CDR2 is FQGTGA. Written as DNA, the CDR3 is TGTGCCAGCAGCGTGACTGGCGGGGGGCGCTACGAGCAGTACTTC. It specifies CASSVTGGGRYEQYF.

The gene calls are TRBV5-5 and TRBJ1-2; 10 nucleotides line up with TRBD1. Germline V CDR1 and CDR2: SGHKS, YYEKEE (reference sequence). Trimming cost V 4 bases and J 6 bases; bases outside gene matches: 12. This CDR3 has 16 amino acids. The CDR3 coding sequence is TGTGCCAGCAGCCCCGGGACAGGGGACTTCTCTGATGGCTACACCTTC. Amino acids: CASSPGTGDFSDGYTF.

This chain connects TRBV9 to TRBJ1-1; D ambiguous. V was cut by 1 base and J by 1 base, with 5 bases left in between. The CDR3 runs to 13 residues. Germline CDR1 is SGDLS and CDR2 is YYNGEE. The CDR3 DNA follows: TGTGCCAGCAGCGTAACAGAGAACACTGAAGCTTTCTTT. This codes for CASSVTENTEAFF.

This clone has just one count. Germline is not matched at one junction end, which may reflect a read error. DNA of the CDR3: TGCGCCAGCAGGTTGGACAGCTCCTACGAGCAGTACTTC. Translating it yields CASRLDSSYEQYF. This chain connects TRBV5-1 to TRBJ2-7, with D possibly matching TRBD1 (6 bases). The CDR3 totals 13 residues. Germline CDR1 SGHRS, CDR2 YFSETQ.

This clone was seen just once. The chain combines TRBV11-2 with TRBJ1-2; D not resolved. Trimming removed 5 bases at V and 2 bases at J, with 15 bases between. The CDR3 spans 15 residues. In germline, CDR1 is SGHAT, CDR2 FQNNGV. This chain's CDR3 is CASSPPWVLNYGYTF. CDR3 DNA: TGTGCCAGCAGCCCCCCTTGGGTACTAAACTATGGCTACACCTTC.

This chain's CDR3 is CASSPTVSGELFF. CDR3 bases: TGTGCCAGCAGTCCCACGGTGTCCGGGGAGCTGTTTTTT. The chain carries TRBV6-5 and TRBJ2-2; D call uncertain. Trimming stripped 5 bases from V and 6 bases from J, with 10 bases between. CDR3 length: 13 amino acids. Germline CDR1 and CDR2: MNHEY and SVGAGI.

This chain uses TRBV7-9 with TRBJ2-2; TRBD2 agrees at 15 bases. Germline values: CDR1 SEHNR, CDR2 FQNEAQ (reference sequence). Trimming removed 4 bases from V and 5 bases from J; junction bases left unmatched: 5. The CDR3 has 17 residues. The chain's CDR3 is CASSSGLAGGATGELFF. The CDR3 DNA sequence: TGTGCCAGCAGCTCTGGACTAGCGGGGGGGGCTACCGGGGAGCTGTTTTTT.

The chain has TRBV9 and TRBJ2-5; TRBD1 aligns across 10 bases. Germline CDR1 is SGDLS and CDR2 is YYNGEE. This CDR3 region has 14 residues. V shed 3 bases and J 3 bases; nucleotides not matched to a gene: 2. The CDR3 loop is CASSADRGEETQYF. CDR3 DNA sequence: TGTGCCAGCAGCGCGGACAGGGGGGAAGAGACCCAGTACTTC.

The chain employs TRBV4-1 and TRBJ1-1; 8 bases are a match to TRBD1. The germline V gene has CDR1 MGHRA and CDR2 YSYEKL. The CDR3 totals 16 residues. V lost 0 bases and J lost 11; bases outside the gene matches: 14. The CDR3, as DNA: TGCGCCAGCAGCCAAGATCTAAAGACAGGGGAATTCGGGGCTTTCTTT. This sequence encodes CASSQDLKTGEFGAFF.

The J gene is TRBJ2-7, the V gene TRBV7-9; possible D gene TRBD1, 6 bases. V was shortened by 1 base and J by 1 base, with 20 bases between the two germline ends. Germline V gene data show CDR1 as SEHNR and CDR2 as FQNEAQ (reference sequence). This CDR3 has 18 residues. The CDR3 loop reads CASSLDLLDGRGSYEQYF. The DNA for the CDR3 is TGTGCCAGCAGCTTAGACCTCCTCGACGGCAGGGGATCCTACGAGCAGTACTTC.

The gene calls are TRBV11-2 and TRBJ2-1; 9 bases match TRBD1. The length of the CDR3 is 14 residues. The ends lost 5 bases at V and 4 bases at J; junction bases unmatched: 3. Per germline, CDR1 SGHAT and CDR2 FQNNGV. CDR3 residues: CASSPGTGYNEQFF. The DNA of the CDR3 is TGTGCCAGCAGCCCCGGGACAGGGTACAATGAGCAGTTCTTC. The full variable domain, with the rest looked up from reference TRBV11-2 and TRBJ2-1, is EAGVAQSPRYKIIEKRQSVAFWCNPISGHATLYWYQQILGQGPKLLIQFQNNGVVDDSQLPKDRFSAERLKGVDSTLKIQPAKLEDSAVYLCASSPGTGYNEQFFGPGTRLTVL.

This chain's CDR3 is CASTLVGEDEQFF. The CDR3 region has the DNA TGTGCCAGCACCCTAGTAGGGGAGGATGAGCAGTTCTTC. The gene calls are TRBV13 and TRBJ2-1; D perhaps matches TRBD2 (6 bases). Germline-derived CDR1 and CDR2 are PRHDT and FYEKMQ (reference sequence). This CDR3 spans 13 amino acids. With 7 bases removed from V and 8 bases from J, the gap between germline ends came to 15 bases.

Here the CDR3 DNA reads TGTGCCATCAGTGAGTCTAGTTGGGAGCAGTTCTTC. Translated: CAISESSWEQFF. This sequence joins TRBV10-3 and TRBJ2-1, with D hard to call. The germline V gene encodes CDR1 ENHRY and CDR2 SYGVKD. With 0 bases removed from V and 10 bases from J, the gap between germline ends came to 7 bases. The CDR3 is made up of 12 amino acids.